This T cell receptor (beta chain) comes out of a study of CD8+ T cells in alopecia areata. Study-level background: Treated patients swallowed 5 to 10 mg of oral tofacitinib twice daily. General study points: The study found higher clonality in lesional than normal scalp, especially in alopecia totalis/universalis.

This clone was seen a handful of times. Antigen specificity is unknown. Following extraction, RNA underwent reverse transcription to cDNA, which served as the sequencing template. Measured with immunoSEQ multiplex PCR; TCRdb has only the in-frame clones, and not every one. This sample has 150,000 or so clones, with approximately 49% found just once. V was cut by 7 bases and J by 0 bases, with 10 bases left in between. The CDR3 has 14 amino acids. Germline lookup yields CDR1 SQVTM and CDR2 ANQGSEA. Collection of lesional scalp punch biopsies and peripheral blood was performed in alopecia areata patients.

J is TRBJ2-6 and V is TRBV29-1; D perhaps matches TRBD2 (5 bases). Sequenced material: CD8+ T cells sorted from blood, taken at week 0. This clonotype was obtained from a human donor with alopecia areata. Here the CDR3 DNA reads TGCAGCGCCCTGGGGAGCTCTGGGGCCAACGTCCTGACTTTC. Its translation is CSALGSSGANVLTF.